Below, 16 T cell receptor beta chains from the same sample are listed, as sequenced in a study of blood T cell repertoires in COVID-19. Profiling relied on immunoSEQ multiplex PCR, and the TCRdb table lists in-frame clones only, not all of them. Among approximately 85,000 clones listed, around 90% were seen once. The specimen was peripheral blood. The receptors were gathered from a woman of 80 years or more with active or convalescent COVID-19.

This sequence joins TRBV29-1 and TRBJ1-5; D may be TRBD1 (6 bases). V was pared by 4 bases and J by 0 bases, with 7 bases between. This CDR3 has 13 amino acids. The germline V gene encodes CDR1 SQVTM and CDR2 ANQGSEA. CDR3 residues: CSVAGDSNQPQHF. In DNA form, the CDR3 reads TGCAGCGTTGCAGGGGATAGCAATCAGCCCCAGCATTTT.

This rearrangement joins TRBV12-3 or TRBV12-4 to TRBJ1-3; D unclear. This CDR3 has 12 residues. Trimming took off 5 bases at V and 0 bases at J, with 2 bases between the two ends. The CDR3: CASSLSGNTIYF. DNA of the CDR3: TGTGCCAGCAGTCTCTCTGGAAACACCATATATTTT.

This rearrangement joins TRBV15 to TRBJ1-1; D is unclear. V lost 7 bases and J 4 bases, leaving 13 bases between the germline ends. The CDR3 sequence is 13 residues long. Germline V gene lookup returns CDR1 LNHNV and CDR2 YYDKDF (reference sequence). CDR3 in amino acids: CATTRGYGTEAFF. In nucleotides, the CDR3 is TGTGCCACCACCCGGGGATATGGCACTGAAGCTTTCTTT. Looking up the rest from reference TRBV15 and TRBJ1-1 gives the full variable domain: DAMVIQNPRYQVTQFGKPVTLSCSQTLNHNVMYWYQQKSSQAPKLLFHYYDKDFNNEADTPDNFQSRRPNTSFCFLDIRSPGLGDTAMYLCATTRGYGTEAFFGQGTRLTVV.

This rearrangement joins TRBV12-3 or TRBV12-4 to TRBJ1-1, with D unresolved. The germline V and J ends were trimmed by 6 bases and 1 base, with 6 bases remaining between them. CDR3 length: 12 residues. CDR3 sequence: CASSRRNTEAFF. CDR3 nucleotide sequence: TGTGCCAGCAGCCGTCGGAACACTGAAGCTTTCTTT.

The CDR3 sequence is CASRPGTGAETQYF. The CDR3 DNA reads TGTGCCAGCAGACCCGGGACTGGGGCTGAAACCCAGTACTTC. The chain is built from TRBV6-5 and TRBJ2-5; possibly TRBD2 for D (6 bases). Germline V gene data show CDR1 as MNHEY and CDR2 as SVGAGI. This CDR3 is built from 14 residues. The ends were cut back, 6 bases at V and 8 bases at J, with 19 bases in the middle.

This clone was found a few times. The rearrangement joins TRBV5-1 to TRBJ2-1; 7 positions agree with TRBD2. This CDR3 spans 15 amino acids. The germline V gene has CDR1 SGHRS and CDR2 YFSETQ. With 0 bases clipped from V and 4 bases from J, the junction kept 4 bases outside the gene matches. Written as DNA, the CDR3 is TGCGCCAGCAGCTTGGGCGGGACTACTTACAATGAGCAGTTCTTC. Translated, it gives CASSLGGTTYNEQFF.

The CDR3, as DNA: TGTGCCAGCTCACGGGGGGAGAATCAGCCCCAGCATTTT. Translating it yields CASSRGENQPQHF. The V gene is TRBV18, the J gene TRBJ1-5; a possible D gene is TRBD1 (5 bases). CDR1 and CDR2 from the germline V gene are KGHSH and LQKENI. Trimming took off 4 bases at V and 4 bases at J, with 8 bases between the two ends. This CDR3 has 13 amino acids.

The V and J genes are TRBV7-2 and TRBJ1-2; TRBD1 matches at 7 bases. Germline CDR1 reads SGHTA; CDR2 reads FQGNSA. Trimming at V came to 5 bases and at J to 3 bases, leaving 3 bases not matched to a gene. The CDR3 loop spans 13 amino acids. The CDR3 here is CASSQDRDYGYTF. The CDR3 DNA reads as TGTGCCAGCAGCCAAGACAGGGACTATGGCTACACCTTC.

The chain links TRBV30 to TRBJ1-2; TRBD1 is a possible D gene (5 bases). The germline CDR1 and CDR2 sequences are GTSNPN and SVGIG (reference sequence). The CDR3 contains 14 residues. With 0 bases removed from V and 4 bases from J, the gap between germline ends came to 12 bases. CDR3 nucleotide sequence: TGTGCCTGGAGTGTAGGGGTATCAGGCTATGGCTACACCTTC. Translated: CAWSVGVSGYGYTF.

V is TRBV5-1 and J is TRBJ1-1, with D possibly TRBD1 on 5 matching bases. Germline V gene data show CDR1 as SGHRS and CDR2 as YFSETQ. V was cut by 0 bases and J by 1 base, with 10 bases left in between. The CDR3 extends over 15 amino acids. CDR3 sequence reads: CASSLGRGTNTEAFF. CDR3 coding DNA: TGCGCCAGCAGCTTGGGGAGGGGAACGAACACTGAAGCTTTCTTT.

The rearrangement links TRBV29-1 to TRBJ1-3, with D unresolved. The CDR3 length is 11 residues. The germline CDR1 and CDR2 sequences are SQVTM and ANQGSEA. The V gene lost 5 bases and the J gene lost 7 bases, with 9 bases spanning the gap. The CDR3 spells CSVTEGNTIYF. The CDR3 coding sequence is TGCAGCGTTACCGAGGGTAACACCATATATTTT.

V is TRBV19 and J is TRBJ1-5; D unresolved. In germline, CDR1 is LNHDA, CDR2 SQIVND (reference sequence). V was trimmed by 9 bases and J by 4 bases, leaving 4 bases between them. This CDR3 has 10 amino acids. CDR3 coding DNA: TGTGCCAGCAATAATCAGCCCCAGCATTTT. It codes for CASNNQPQHF.

This rearrangement joins TRBV28 to TRBJ2-6; D is unclear. The V end lost 2 bases, the J end lost 4 bases, and 6 bases lay between the germline ends. This CDR3 contains 14 residues. CDR1 and CDR2 from the germline V gene are MDHEN and SYDVKM. CDR3 residues: CASSLLGGANVLTF. The CDR3 DNA reads as TGTGCCAGCAGTTTACTAGGAGGGGCCAACGTCCTGACTTTC. Using reference TRBV28 and TRBJ2-6 for the parts outside the CDR3, the full variable domain is DVKVTQSSRYLVKRTGEKVFLECVQDMDHENMFWYRQDPGLGLRLIYFSYDVKMKEKGDIPEGYSVSREKKERFSLILESASTNQTSMYLCASSLLGGANVLTFGAGSRLTVL.

The rearrangement uses TRBV7-8 and TRBJ1-3; a possible D gene is TRBD1 (6 bases). Germline V CDR1 and CDR2: SGHVS, FQNEAQ. The CDR3 is 16 residues long. Trimming cost V 5 bases and J 2 bases, with 16 bases left between them. CDR3: CASSRGSGGPGNTIYF. CDR3 sequence (DNA): TGTGCCAGCAGCCGAGGTAGCGGGGGCCCTGGAAACACCATATATTTT.

The chain has TRBV2 and TRBJ2-2; no clear D gene. This CDR3 has 13 amino acids. Germline CDR1 is SNHLY and CDR2 is FYNNEI. Between the trimmed V and J ends, which lost 4 bases and 1 base, there was a span of 4 bases. The CDR3 here is CASSGRNTGELFF. Here the CDR3 DNA reads TGTGCCAGCAGTGGCAGGAACACCGGGGAGCTGTTTTTT.

This CDR3 is CASRGTAHNEQFF. The CDR3 nucleotides are TGTGCCTCCCGGGGGACCGCGCACAATGAGCAGTTCTTC. The chain has TRBV28 and TRBJ2-1; weak D call: TRBD2 (6 bases). Trimming stripped 11 bases from V and 5 bases from J, with 16 bases between. The CDR3 is 13 amino acids. Germline CDR1 is MDHEN and CDR2 is SYDVKM.